Listed below are T cell receptor beta chains from one sample, sequenced in a study of T cells in Graves' hyperthyroidism and ophthalmopathy. TCRdb re-analysed the multiplex PCR reads in MiXCR, keeping a single row per CDR3 protein. The sample includes 300,000 or so distinct CDR3 sequences, 15% to 20% of them seen just once. Source material: blood. The receptor source for this set is a man between 25 and 39 years old with Graves' hyperthyroidism. Each CDR3 is given with its conserved first and last residue. Each record gives: CDR3 protein, CDR3 DNA, clone size, D gene, J gene, V gene. D genes are given only for firm matches. Expanded clones get a size class; other rows say once, few or many, or leave the size out.

CDR3 protein: CASSLARGPSGAYYEQYF; CDR3 DNA: TGTGCCAGCAGTTTAGCGCGCGGTCCTAGCGGGGCATACTACGAGCAGTACTTC; clone size: many; D gene: TRBD2; J gene: TRBJ2-7; V gene: TRBV12-3/TRBV12-4
CDR3 protein: CASSRGTGGTQYF; CDR3 DNA: TGTGCCAGCAGCCGAGGGACAGGGGGGACCCAGTACTTC; clone size: many; D gene: TRBD1; J gene: TRBJ2-5; V gene: TRBV11-2
CDR3 protein: CSGKGGTGPYEQYF; CDR3 DNA: TGCAGTGGGAAGGGTGGGACAGGGCCTTACGAGCAGTACTTC; clone size: many; D gene: TRBD1; J gene: TRBJ2-7; V gene: TRBV20-1
CDR3 protein: CASTSRASKDEQYF; CDR3 DNA: TGTGCCAGCACCTCACGTGCGTCTAAGGACGAGCAGTACTTC; clone size: many; D gene: -; J gene: TRBJ2-7; V gene: TRBV28
CDR3 protein: CASSSGRAGAAFF; CDR3 DNA: TGTGCCAGCAGCTCAGGGAGGGCAGGGGCAGCTTTCTTT; clone size: few; D gene: -; J gene: TRBJ1-1; V gene: TRBV7-2
CDR3 protein: CASSQEGAGQSYEQYF; CDR3 DNA: TGCGCCAGCAGCCAAGAAGGAGCGGGCCAATCCTACGAGCAGTACTTC; clone size: many; D gene: -; J gene: TRBJ2-7; V gene: TRBV4-1
CDR3 protein: CSARGGQGSPETQYF; CDR3 DNA: TGCAGTGCTAGAGGGGGACAGGGGAGTCCAGAGACCCAGTACTTC; clone size: many; D gene: TRBD1; J gene: TRBJ2-5; V gene: TRBV20-1
CDR3 protein: CASSADWGAQETQYF; CDR3 DNA: TGTGCCAGCAGCGCTGACTGGGGCGCCCAAGAGACCCAGTACTTC; clone size: few; D gene: -; J gene: TRBJ2-5; V gene: TRBV9
CDR3 protein: CASSPPVADEQYF; CDR3 DNA: TGTGCCAGCTCACCACCGGTCGCTGACGAGCAGTACTTC; clone size: many; D gene: -; J gene: TRBJ2-7; V gene: TRBV18
CDR3 protein: CASSLAGGQFF; CDR3 DNA: TGTGCCAGCAGCTTAGCGGGGGGGCAGTTCTTC; clone size: many; D gene: TRBD2; J gene: TRBJ2-1; V gene: TRBV11-2
CDR3 protein: CASSTRDTEAFF; CDR3 DNA: TGTGCCAGCAGCACACGGGACACTGAAGCTTTCTTT; clone size: many; D gene: -; J gene: TRBJ1-1; V gene: TRBV11-3
CDR3 protein: CSARTGRGENIQYF; CDR3 DNA: TGCAGTGCACGGACAGGGAGGGGGGAAAACATTCAGTACTTC; clone size: -; D gene: -; J gene: TRBJ2-4; V gene: TRBV20-1
CDR3 protein: CASSPYGTVNTGELFF; CDR3 DNA: TGTGCCAGCAGCCCATACGGGACAGTCAACACCGGGGAGCTGTTTTTT; clone size: -; D gene: TRBD1; J gene: TRBJ2-2; V gene: TRBV5-1
CDR3 protein: CASSGGLAGVTQYF; CDR3 DNA: TGTGCCAGCAGCGGGGGACTAGCGGGAGTTACGCAGTATTTT; clone size: -; D gene: TRBD2; J gene: TRBJ2-3; V gene: TRBV14
CDR3 protein: CASSRWDGNEQFF; CDR3 DNA: TGTGCCAGCAGCCGCTGGGACGGCAATGAGCAGTTCTTC; clone size: few; D gene: -; J gene: TRBJ2-1; V gene: TRBV5-4
CDR3 protein: CATSDRTGTGEADEQFF; CDR3 DNA: TGTGCCACCAGTGATAGAACCGGGACAGGGGAAGCCGATGAGCAGTTCTTC; clone size: -; D gene: TRBD1; J gene: TRBJ2-1; V gene: TRBV24-1
CDR3 protein: CASSLVQGASTDTQYF; CDR3 DNA: TGCGCCAGCAGCTTAGTTCAGGGGGCCAGCACAGATACGCAGTATTTT; clone size: -; D gene: TRBD1; J gene: TRBJ2-3; V gene: TRBV5-1
CDR3 protein: CASSEDGAQFTDTQYF; CDR3 DNA: TGTGCCAGCAGTGAAGACGGAGCCCAATTCACAGATACGCAGTATTTT; clone size: many; D gene: -; J gene: TRBJ2-3; V gene: TRBV2
CDR3 protein: CAITFGGQASYEQYF; CDR3 DNA: TGTGCCATCACCTTTGGGGGACAGGCCTCCTACGAGCAGTACTTC; clone size: many; D gene: TRBD1; J gene: TRBJ2-7; V gene: TRBV6-1
CDR3 protein: CASSLEGRGRDEQFF; CDR3 DNA: TGTGCCAGCAGTTTAGAGGGACGGGGGAGGGATGAGCAGTTCTTC; clone size: many; D gene: TRBD2; J gene: TRBJ2-1; V gene: TRBV27
CDR3 protein: CASSSGSDTEAFF; CDR3 DNA: TGTGCCAGCAGCTCAGGCAGTGACACTGAAGCTTTCTTT; clone size: many; D gene: -; J gene: TRBJ1-1; V gene: TRBV11-2
CDR3 protein: CASSGRGVRIF; CDR3 DNA: TGTGCCAGCAGCGGTCGGGGGGTTAGAATCTTC; clone size: few; D gene: TRBD2; J gene: TRBJ2-1; V gene: TRBV11-3
CDR3 protein: CASSPTGAAETQYF; CDR3 DNA: TGTGCCAGCAGCCCCACGGGGGCGGCGGAGACCCAGTACTTC; clone size: many; D gene: -; J gene: TRBJ2-5; V gene: TRBV7-9
CDR3 protein: CASSPPGQGTAGELFF; CDR3 DNA: TGTGCCAGCAGCCCCCCGGGACAGGGGACGGCCGGGGAGCTGTTTTTT; clone size: many; D gene: TRBD1; J gene: TRBJ2-2; V gene: TRBV7-3
CDR3 protein: CASSLLSGLAEETQYF; CDR3 DNA: TGTGCCAGCAGCTTACTATCGGGACTAGCAGAAGAGACCCAGTACTTC; clone size: many; D gene: TRBD2; J gene: TRBJ2-5; V gene: TRBV11-2
CDR3 protein: CASRLGDGELFF; CDR3 DNA: TGCGCCAGCCGCTTGGGAGACGGGGAGCTGTTTTTT; clone size: few; D gene: -; J gene: TRBJ2-2; V gene: TRBV5-1
CDR3 protein: CASSQVGRLADEQYF; CDR3 DNA: TGCGCCAGCAGCCAAGTCGGCCGACTAGCGGATGAGCAGTACTTC; clone size: few; D gene: TRBD2; J gene: TRBJ2-7; V gene: TRBV4-1